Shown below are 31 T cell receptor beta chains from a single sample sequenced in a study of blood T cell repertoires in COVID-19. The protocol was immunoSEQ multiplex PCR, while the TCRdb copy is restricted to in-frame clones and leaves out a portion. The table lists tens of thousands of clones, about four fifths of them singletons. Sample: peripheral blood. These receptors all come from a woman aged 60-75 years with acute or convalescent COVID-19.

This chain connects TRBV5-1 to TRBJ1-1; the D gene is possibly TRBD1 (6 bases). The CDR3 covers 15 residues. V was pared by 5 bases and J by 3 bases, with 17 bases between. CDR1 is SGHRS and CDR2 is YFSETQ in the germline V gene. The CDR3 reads CASRRGGVSDTEAFF. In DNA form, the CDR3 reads TGCGCCAGCAGGCGGGGGGGCGTTTCGGACACTGAAGCTTTCTTT.

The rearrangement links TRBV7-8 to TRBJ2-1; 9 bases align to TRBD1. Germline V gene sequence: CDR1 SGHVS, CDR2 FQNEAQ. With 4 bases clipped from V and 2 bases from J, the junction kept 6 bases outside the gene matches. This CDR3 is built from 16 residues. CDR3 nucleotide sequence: TGTGCCAGCAGCTCCCGGGACAGGGTGACCTACAATGAGCAGTTCTTC. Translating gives CASSSRDRVTYNEQFF.

CDR3 coding DNA: TGCGCCAGCAGCCCAGGGGAGGGAGATTCACCCCTCCACTTT. Its protein product is CASSPGEGDSPLHF. V and J are TRBV5-1 and TRBJ1-6, with D perhaps TRBD1 (6 bases). V gave up 4 bases and J gave up 8 bases, with 13 bases separating them. CDR1 and CDR2 from the germline V gene are SGHRS and YFSETQ. The CDR3 spans 14 residues.

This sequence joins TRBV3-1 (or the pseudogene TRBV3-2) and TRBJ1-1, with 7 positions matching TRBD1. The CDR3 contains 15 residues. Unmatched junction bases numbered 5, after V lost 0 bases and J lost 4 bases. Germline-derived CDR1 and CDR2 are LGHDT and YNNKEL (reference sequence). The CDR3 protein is CASSQEGGRPTEAFF. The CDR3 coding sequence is TGTGCCAGCAGCCAAGAAGGGGGCAGACCCACTGAAGCTTTCTTT.

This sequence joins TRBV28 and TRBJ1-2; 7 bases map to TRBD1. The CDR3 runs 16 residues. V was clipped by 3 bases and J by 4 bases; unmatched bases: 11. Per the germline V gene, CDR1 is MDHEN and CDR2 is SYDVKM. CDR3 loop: CASSFPGTARTYGYTF. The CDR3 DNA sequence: TGTGCCAGCAGTTTCCCCGGGACAGCGCGCACCTATGGCTACACCTTC.

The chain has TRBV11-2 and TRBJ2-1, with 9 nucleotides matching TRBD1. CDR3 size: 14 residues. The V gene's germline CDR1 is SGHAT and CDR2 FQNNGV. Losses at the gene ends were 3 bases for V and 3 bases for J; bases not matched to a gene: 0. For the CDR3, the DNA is TGTGCCAGCAGCTTGGGACAGGGCTACAATGAGCAGTTCTTC. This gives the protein CASSLGQGYNEQFF.

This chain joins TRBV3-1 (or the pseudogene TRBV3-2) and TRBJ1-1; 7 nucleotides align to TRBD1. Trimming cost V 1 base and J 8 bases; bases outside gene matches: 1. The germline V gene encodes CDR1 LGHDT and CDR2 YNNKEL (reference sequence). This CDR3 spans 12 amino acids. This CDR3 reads CASSQAQGEAFF. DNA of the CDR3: TGTGCCAGCAGCCAAGCACAGGGGGAAGCTTTCTTT.

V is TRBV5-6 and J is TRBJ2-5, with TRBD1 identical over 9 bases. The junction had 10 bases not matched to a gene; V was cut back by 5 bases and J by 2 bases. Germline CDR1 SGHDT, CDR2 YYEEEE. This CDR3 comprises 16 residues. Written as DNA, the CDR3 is TGTGCCAGCAGTCCGGTCGGACAGGGGTTTCAAGAGACCCAGTACTTC. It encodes CASSPVGQGFQETQYF.

The DNA for the CDR3 is TGTGCCAGCAGCTTAACCCTAGCGCGAGTCACCGGGGAGCTGTTTTTT. Its protein is CASSLTLARVTGELFF. This rearrangement joins TRBV11-3 to TRBJ2-2; TRBD2 might be the D (6 bases). The CDR3 covers 16 residues. V was shortened by 2 bases and J by 4 bases, with 14 bases between the two germline ends. Germline CDR1 SGHNT, CDR2 YENEEA.

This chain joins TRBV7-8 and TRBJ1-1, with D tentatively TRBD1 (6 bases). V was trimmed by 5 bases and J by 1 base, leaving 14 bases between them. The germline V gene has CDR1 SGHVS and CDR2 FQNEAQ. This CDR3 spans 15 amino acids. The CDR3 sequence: CASSPAGGQNTEAFF. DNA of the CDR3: TGTGCCAGCAGCCCCGCGGGGGGCCAGAACACTGAAGCTTTCTTT. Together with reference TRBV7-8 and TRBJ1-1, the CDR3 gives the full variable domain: GAGVSQSPRYKVAKRGQDVALRCDPISGHVSLFWYQQALGQGPEFLTYFQNEAQLDKSGLPSDRFFAERPEGSVSTLKIQRTQQEDSAVYLCASSPAGGQNTEAFFGQGTRLTVV.

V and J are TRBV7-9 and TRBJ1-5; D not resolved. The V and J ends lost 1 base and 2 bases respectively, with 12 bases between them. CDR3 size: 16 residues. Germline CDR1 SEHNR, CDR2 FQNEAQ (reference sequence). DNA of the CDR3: TGTGCCAGCAGCTTAGGTGCGGGTAGGGGCAATCAGCCCCAGCATTTT. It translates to CASSLGAGRGNQPQHF.

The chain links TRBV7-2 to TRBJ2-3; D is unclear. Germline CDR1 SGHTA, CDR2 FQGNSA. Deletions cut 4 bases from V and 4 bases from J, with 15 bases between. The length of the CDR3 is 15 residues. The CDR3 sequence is CASSSTPASADTQYF. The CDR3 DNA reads TGTGCCAGCAGCTCCACCCCAGCGTCGGCAGATACGCAGTATTTT.

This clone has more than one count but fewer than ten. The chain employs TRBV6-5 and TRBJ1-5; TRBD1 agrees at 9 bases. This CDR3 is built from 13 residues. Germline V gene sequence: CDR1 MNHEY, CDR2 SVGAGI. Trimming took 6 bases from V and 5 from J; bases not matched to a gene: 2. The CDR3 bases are TGTGCCAGCAGGGGGGACAGGGATCAGCCCCAGCATTTT. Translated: CASRGDRDQPQHF.

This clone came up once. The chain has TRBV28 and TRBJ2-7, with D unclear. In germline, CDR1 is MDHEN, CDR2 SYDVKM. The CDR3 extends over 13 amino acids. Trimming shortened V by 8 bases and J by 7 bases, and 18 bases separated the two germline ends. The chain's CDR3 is CASRLEPTGEQYF. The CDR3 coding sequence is TGTGCCAGCCGACTTGAGCCAACTGGGGAGCAGTACTTC.

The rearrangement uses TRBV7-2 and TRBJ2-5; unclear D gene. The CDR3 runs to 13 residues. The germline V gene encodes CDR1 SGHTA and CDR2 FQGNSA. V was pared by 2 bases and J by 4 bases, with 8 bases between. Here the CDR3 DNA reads TGTGCCAGCAGCTTAATAAGCACAGAGACCCAGTACTTC. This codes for CASSLISTETQYF.

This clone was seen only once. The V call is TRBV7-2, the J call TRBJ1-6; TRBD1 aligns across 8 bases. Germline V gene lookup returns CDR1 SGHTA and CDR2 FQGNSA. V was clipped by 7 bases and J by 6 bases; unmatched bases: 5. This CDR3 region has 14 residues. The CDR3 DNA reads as TGTGCCAGCACCCGACAGGGGAGTAATTCACCCCTCCACTTT. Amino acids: CASTRQGSNSPLHF.

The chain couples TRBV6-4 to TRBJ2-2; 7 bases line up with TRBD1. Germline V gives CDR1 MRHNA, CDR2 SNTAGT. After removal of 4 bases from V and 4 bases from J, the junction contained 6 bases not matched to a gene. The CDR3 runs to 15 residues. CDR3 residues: CASSVRAGGTGELFF. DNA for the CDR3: TGTGCCAGCAGTGTGAGGGCAGGGGGCACCGGGGAGCTGTTTTTT.

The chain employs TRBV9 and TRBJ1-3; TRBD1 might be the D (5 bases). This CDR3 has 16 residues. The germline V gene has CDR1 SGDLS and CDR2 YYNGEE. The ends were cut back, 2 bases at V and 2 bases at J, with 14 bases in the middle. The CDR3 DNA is TGTGCCAGCAGCGTGACAGACCTTAGTGCTGGAAACACCATATATTTT. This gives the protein CASSVTDLSAGNTIYF.

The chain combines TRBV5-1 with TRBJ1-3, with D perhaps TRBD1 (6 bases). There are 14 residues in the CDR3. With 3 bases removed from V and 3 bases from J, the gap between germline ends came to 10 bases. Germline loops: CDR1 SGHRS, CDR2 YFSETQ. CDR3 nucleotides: TGCGCCAGCAGCTCCCAGGGGAGTGGAAACACCATATATTTT. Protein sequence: CASSSQGSGNTIYF.

CDR3 loop: CASTRQGGEKLFF. Here the CDR3 DNA reads TGTGCCAGCACCCGGCAGGGGGGTGAAAAACTGTTTTTT. V and J are TRBV28 and TRBJ1-4; 7 positions agree with TRBD1. Germline CDR1 and CDR2: MDHEN and SYDVKM. This CDR3 contains 13 residues. Trimming removed 7 bases from V and 7 bases from J; junction bases left unmatched: 6.

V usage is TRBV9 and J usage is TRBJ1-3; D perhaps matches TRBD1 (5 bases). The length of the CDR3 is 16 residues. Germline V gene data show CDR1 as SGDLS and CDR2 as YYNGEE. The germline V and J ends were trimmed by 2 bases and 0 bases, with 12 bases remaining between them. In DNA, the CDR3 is TGTGCCAGCAGCGTTCGCGGGGGAAACTCTGGAAACACCATATATTTT. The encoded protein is CASSVRGGNSGNTIYF.

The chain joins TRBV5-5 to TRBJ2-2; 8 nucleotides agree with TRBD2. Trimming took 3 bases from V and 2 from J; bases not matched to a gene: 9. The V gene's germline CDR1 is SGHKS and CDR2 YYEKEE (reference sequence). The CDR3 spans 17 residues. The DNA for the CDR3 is TGTGCCAGCAGCTCCCCGGGGGGGAGGGGAAACACCGGGGAGCTGTTTTTT. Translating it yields CASSSPGGRGNTGELFF. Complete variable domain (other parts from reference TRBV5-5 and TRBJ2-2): DAGVTQSPTHLIKTRGQQVTLRCSPISGHKSVSWYQQVLGQGPQFIFQYYEKEERGRGNFPDRFSARQFPNYSSELNVNALLLGDSALYLCASSSPGGRGNTGELFFGEGSRLTVL.

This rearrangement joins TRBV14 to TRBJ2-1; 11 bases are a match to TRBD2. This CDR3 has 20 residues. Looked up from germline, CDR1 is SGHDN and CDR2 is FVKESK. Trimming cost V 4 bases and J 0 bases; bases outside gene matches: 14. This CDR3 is CASSPLAGGLITSSYNEQFF. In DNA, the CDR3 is TGTGCCAGCAGCCCCCTAGCGGGGGGATTAATTACGAGCTCCTACAATGAGCAGTTCTTC.

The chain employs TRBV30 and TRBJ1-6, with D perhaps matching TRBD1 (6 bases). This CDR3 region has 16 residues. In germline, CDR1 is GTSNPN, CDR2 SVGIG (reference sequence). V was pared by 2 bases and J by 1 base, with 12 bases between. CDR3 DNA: TGTGCCTGGAGTTATAGTCAGGGGTCCTATAATTCACCCCTCCACTTT. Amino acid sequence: CAWSYSQGSYNSPLHF.

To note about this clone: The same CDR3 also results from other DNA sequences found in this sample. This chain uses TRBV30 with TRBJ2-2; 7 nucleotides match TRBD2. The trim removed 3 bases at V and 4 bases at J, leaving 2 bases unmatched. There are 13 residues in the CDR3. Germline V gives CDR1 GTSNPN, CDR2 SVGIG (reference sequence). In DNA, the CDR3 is TGTGCCTGGAGGCGGGGGACCACCGGGGAGCTGTTTTTT. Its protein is CAWRRGTTGELFF.

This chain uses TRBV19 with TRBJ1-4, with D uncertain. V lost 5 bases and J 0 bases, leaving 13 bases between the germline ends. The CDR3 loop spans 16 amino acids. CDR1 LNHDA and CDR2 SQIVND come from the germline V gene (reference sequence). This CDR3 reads CASSDRGSATNEKLFF. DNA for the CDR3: TGTGCCAGTAGTGATAGAGGTTCTGCAACTAATGAAAAACTGTTTTTT.

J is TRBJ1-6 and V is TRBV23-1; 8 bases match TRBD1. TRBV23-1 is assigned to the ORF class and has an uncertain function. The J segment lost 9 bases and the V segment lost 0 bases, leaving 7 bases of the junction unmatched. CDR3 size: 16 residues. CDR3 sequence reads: CASSQSVGTGASPLHF. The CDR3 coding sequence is TGCGCCAGCAGTCAATCTGTTGGGACAGGCGCTTCACCCCTCCACTTT.

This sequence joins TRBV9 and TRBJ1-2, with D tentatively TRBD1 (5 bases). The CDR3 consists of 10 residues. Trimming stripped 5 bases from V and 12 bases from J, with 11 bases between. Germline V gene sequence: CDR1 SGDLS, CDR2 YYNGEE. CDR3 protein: CASRHLGHTF. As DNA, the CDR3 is TGTGCCAGCAGGCATTTGGGGCACACCTTC.

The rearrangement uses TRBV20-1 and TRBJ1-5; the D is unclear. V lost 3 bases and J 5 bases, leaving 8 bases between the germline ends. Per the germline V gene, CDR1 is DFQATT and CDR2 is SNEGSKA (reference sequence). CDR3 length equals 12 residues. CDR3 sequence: CSASLGDQPQHF. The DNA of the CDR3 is TGCAGTGCTAGTCTCGGAGATCAGCCCCAGCATTTT.

The CDR3 reads CASSGDRGNQPQHF. In DNA form, the CDR3 reads TGTGCCAGCAGCGGAGACAGGGGCAATCAGCCCCAGCATTTT. This chain links TRBV7-2 with TRBJ1-5, with 7 bases aligning to TRBD1. Per germline, CDR1 SGHTA and CDR2 FQGNSA. The CDR3 has 14 residues. Trimming cost V 5 bases and J 2 bases; bases outside gene matches: 3. Based on the CDR3 plus reference TRBV7-2 and TRBJ1-5, the full variable domain is GAGVSQSPSNKVTEKGKDVELRCDPISGHTALYWYRQSLGQGLEFLIYFQGNSAPDKSGLPSDRFSAERTGGSVSTLTIQRTQQEDSAVYLCASSGDRGNQPQHFGDGTRLSIL.

The CDR3 region is CASSPTGILVKLFF. Here the CDR3 DNA reads TGTGCCAGCAGCCCGACAGGGATTTTGGTAAAACTGTTTTTT. The chain combines TRBV27 with TRBJ1-4; 7 bases are shared with TRBD1. Trimming took 6 bases from V and 10 from J; bases not matched to a gene: 11. Germline CDR1 is MNHEY and CDR2 is SMNVEV (reference sequence). The CDR3 is 14 residues long. Drawing the rest from reference TRBV27 and TRBJ1-4, the complete variable domain is EAQVTQNPRYLITVTGKKLTVTCSQNMNHEYMSWYRQDPGLGLRQIYYSMNVEVTDKGDVPEGYKVSRKEKRNFPLILESPSPNQTSLYFCASSPTGILVKLFFGSGTQLSVL.